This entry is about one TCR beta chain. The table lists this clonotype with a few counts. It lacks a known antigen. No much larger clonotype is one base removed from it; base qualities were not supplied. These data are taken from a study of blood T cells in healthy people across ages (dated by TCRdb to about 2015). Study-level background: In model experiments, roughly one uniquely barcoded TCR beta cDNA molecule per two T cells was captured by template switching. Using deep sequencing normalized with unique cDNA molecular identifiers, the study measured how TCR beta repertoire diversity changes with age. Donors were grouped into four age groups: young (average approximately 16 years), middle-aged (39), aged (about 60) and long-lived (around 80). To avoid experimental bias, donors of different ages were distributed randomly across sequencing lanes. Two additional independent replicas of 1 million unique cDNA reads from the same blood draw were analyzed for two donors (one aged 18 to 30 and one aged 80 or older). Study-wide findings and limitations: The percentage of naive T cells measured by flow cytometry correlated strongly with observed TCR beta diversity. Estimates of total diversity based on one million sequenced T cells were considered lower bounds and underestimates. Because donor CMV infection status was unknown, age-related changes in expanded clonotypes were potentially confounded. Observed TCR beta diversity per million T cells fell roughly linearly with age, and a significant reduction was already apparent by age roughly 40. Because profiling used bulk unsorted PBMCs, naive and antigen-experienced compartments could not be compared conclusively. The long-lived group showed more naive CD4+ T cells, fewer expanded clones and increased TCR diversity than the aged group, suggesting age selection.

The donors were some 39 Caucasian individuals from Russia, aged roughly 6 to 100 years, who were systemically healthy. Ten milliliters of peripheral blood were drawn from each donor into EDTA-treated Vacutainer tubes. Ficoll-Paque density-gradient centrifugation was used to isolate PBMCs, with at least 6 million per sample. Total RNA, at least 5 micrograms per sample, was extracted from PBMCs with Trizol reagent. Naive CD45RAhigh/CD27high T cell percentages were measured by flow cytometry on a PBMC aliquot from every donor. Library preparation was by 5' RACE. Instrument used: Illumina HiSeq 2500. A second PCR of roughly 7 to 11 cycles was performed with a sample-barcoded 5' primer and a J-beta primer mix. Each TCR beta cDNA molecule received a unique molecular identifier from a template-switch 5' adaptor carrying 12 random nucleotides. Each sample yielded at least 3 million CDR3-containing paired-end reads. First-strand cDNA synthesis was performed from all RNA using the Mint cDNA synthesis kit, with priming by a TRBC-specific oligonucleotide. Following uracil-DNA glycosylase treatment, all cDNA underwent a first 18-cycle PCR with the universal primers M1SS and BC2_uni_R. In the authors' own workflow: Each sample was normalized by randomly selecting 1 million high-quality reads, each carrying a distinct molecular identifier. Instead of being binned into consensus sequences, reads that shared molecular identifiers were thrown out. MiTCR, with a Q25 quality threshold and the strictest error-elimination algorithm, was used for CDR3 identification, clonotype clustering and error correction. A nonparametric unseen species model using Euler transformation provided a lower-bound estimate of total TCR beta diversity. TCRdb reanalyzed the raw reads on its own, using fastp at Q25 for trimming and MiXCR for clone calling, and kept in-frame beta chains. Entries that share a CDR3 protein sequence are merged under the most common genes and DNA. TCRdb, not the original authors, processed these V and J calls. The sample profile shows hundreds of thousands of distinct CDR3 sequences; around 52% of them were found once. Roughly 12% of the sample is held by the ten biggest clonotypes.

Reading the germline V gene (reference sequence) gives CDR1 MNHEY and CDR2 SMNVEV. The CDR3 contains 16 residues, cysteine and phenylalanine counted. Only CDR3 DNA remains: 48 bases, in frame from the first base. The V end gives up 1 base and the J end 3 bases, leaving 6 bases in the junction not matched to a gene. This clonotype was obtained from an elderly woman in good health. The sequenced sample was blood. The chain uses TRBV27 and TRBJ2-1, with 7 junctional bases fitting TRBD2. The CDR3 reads CASSLYRGVVYNEQFF. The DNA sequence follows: TGTGCCAGCAGTTTATACCGGGGGGTTGTCTACAATGAGCAGTTCTTC.